Presented here are 17 T cell receptor beta chains from one specimen sequenced in a study of cytomegalovirus exposure and HLA in healthy donors. The PCR made use of 60 Vbeta and 13 Jbeta primers. Data came from immunoSEQ multiplex PCR; TCRdb stores just in-frame clones and leaves some out. This sample has 130,000 to 150,000 clones; more than 60% occur once, and the top ten carry 8.8%. Sequenced sample: PBMCs. The receptors come from a woman between 50 and 59 years old in good health and CMV-seropositive.

This clone came up a few times. This chain joins TRBV6-1 and TRBJ2-2, with D perhaps TRBD2 (6 bases). The V end lost 2 bases, the J end lost 1 base, and 11 bases lay between the germline ends. CDR1 MNHNS and CDR2 SASEGT come from the germline V gene. The CDR3 loop spans 16 amino acids. In nucleotides, the CDR3 is TGTGCCAGCAGTGAATCCGGAGGGATGAACACCGGGGAGCTGTTTTTT. This gives the protein CASSESGGMNTGELFF.

In this sample, this clone turned up a few times. V is TRBV30 and J is TRBJ1-5; no firm D call. The V gene's germline CDR1 is GTSNPN and CDR2 SVGIG (reference sequence). Trimming removed 3 bases at V and 3 bases at J, with 9 bases between. This CDR3 spans 13 amino acids. As DNA, the CDR3 is TGTGCCTGGAGCATCGGAGACAATCAGCCCCAGCATTTT. This gives the protein CAWSIGDNQPQHF.

The rearrangement uses TRBV6-5 and TRBJ2-5; tentative D call: TRBD2 (7 bases). From germline, CDR1 is MNHEY and CDR2 SVGAGI. The CDR3 contains 15 residues. V gave up 3 bases and J gave up 1 base, with 12 bases separating them. For the CDR3, the DNA is TGTGCCAGCAGTTATGGGGGGGCGTTCCAAGAGACCCAGTACTTC. Translated, it gives CASSYGGAFQETQYF.

This clone was seen a few times. The gene calls are TRBV6-5 and TRBJ2-7; 7 bases match TRBD1. Germline CDR1 MNHEY, CDR2 SVGAGI. The CDR3 length is 16 residues. Germline trimming cut 0 bases from V and 2 bases from J; bases unmatched to any gene: 7. The DNA for the CDR3 is TGTGCCAGCAGTTACTCGACGGCAGGGGGTCCCTACGAGCAGTACTTC. Protein: CASSYSTAGGPYEQYF.

This clone showed up just a few times. The chain joins TRBV7-2 to TRBJ2-2; D may be TRBD1 (6 bases). Germline CDR1 SGHTA, CDR2 FQGNSA. The CDR3 spans 14 residues. V was clipped by 3 bases and J by 6 bases, with 11 bases between them. CDR3 residues: CASSLIRGSGELFF. The CDR3 region has the DNA TGTGCCAGCAGCTTGATAAGGGGGTCCGGGGAGCTGTTTTTT. The full variable domain, completed using reference TRBV7-2 and TRBJ2-2, is GAGVSQSPSNKVTEKGKDVELRCDPISGHTALYWYRQSLGQGLEFLIYFQGNSAPDKSGLPSDRFSAERTGGSVSTLTIQRTQQEDSAVYLCASSLIRGSGELFFGEGSRLTVL.

The chain joins TRBV19 to TRBJ2-5; possible D gene TRBD1, 7 bases. The better agreement between TRBJ2-7 and the DNA end casts doubt on the J call. The CDR3 contains 16 residues. Germline assignment: CDR1 LNHDA and CDR2 SQIVND (reference sequence). CDR3 sequence (DNA): TGTGCCAGTAGTAGAACAGACAGGGAGGTCGGCTACGAGCAGTACTTC. Translating gives CASSRTDREVGYEQYF.

The chain has TRBV27 and TRBJ1-6, with D uncertain. Per the germline V gene, CDR1 is MNHEY and CDR2 is SMNVEV (reference sequence). The length of the CDR3 is 15 residues. V lost 6 bases to trimming and J lost 6 bases, with 15 bases between them. The CDR3 sequence: CASSLLHNSNSPLHF. CDR3 sequence (DNA): TGTGCCAGCAGCCTACTCCATAACTCTAATTCACCCCTCCACTTT.

DNA for the CDR3: TGTGCCAGCAGCACGGGACTAGCGGGGGTTTCAGATACGCAGTATTTT. This codes for CASSTGLAGVSDTQYF. The chain is built from TRBV7-2 and TRBJ2-3, with TRBD2 identical over 14 bases. The CDR3 is 16 amino acids. V gave up 5 bases and J gave up 4 bases; unmatched junction bases: 5. The germline V gene encodes CDR1 SGHTA and CDR2 FQGNSA.

The chain recombines TRBV19 with TRBJ2-7, with a tentative D call TRBD1 (5 bases). Germline V lookup: CDR1 LNHDA, CDR2 SQIVND (reference sequence). With 8 bases removed from V and 0 bases from J, the gap between germline ends came to 11 bases. The CDR3 has 13 residues. The CDR3, as DNA: TGTGCCAGTCAGGACATTGCCTCCTACGAGCAGTACTTC. This codes for CASQDIASYEQYF.

This rearrangement joins TRBV2 to TRBJ1-1; a possible D gene is TRBD1 (5 bases). V was pared by 6 bases and J by 0 bases, with 8 bases between. Germline CDR1 is SNHLY and CDR2 is FYNNEI. The CDR3 runs 13 residues. CDR3 nucleotide sequence: TGTGCCAGCAGGGAACAGGTGAACACTGAAGCTTTCTTT. Protein product: CASREQVNTEAFF. Using reference TRBV2 and TRBJ1-1 for the parts outside the CDR3, the full variable domain is EPEVTQTPSHQVTQMGQEVILRCVPISNHLYFYWYRQILGQKVEFLVSFYNNEISEKSEIFDDQFSVERPDGSNFTLKIRSTKLEDSAMYFCASREQVNTEAFFGQGTRLTVV.

The chain uses TRBV27 and TRBJ2-3, with D possibly TRBD2 on 5 matching bases. This CDR3 spans 15 amino acids. CDR1 and CDR2 (germline): MNHEY, SMNVEV (reference sequence). The V end was cut by 3 bases, the J end by 6 bases, with 16 bases between. CDR3 DNA: TGTGCCAGCAGTTTGGACTCTAACGGATTGGATACGCAGTATTTT. As protein: CASSLDSNGLDTQYF.

This chain uses TRBV5-1 with TRBJ2-5; 9 nucleotides align to TRBD2. Unmatched junction bases numbered 5, after V lost 0 bases and J lost 5 bases. This CDR3 contains 15 residues. Germline CDR1 and CDR2: SGHRS and YFSETQ. The CDR3 DNA is TGCGCCAGCAGCTTGGCTGGCCTAGCGGGGGAGACCCAGTACTTC. As protein: CASSLAGLAGETQYF.

The J gene is TRBJ2-7, the V gene TRBV5-6, with a tentative D call TRBD2 (5 bases). CDR1 is SGHDT and CDR2 is YYEEEE in the germline V gene. The V and J ends lost 3 bases and 6 bases respectively, with 7 bases between them. This CDR3 contains 11 residues. The CDR3 loop reads CASSSEVEQYF. The CDR3 DNA is TGTGCCAGCAGCTCGGAGGTCGAGCAGTACTTC.

The chain joins TRBV28 to TRBJ2-7, with D unclear. Germline V CDR1 and CDR2: MDHEN, SYDVKM. The V and J ends lost 6 bases and 1 base respectively, with 13 bases between them. CDR3 length: 14 amino acids. The CDR3 loop is CASSQPPRSYEQYF. CDR3 nucleotides: TGTGCCAGCAGCCAACCCCCACGGTCCTACGAGCAGTACTTC.

The V call is TRBV27, the J call TRBJ1-4; unclear D gene. This CDR3 spans 14 amino acids. Germline V gene lookup returns CDR1 MNHEY and CDR2 SMNVEV (reference sequence). V was shortened by 2 bases and J by 8 bases, with 12 bases between the two germline ends. CDR3 loop: CASSLDSFGEKLFF. In DNA form, the CDR3 reads TGTGCCAGCAGTTTAGACTCCTTTGGCGAAAAACTGTTTTTT.

Concerning this clone: The DNA is left out, because the CDR3 cannot be placed on it with certainty; the CDR3 is given as TCRdb lists it. The genes are TRBV5-1 and TRBJ1-5. The germline V gene encodes CDR1 SGHRS and CDR2 YFSETQ. A total of 14 residues make up the CDR3, ends included. Here the CDR3 reads CASSTSGGNQPQHF.

This chain uses TRBV5-1 with TRBJ1-1, with TRBD1 matching over 7 bases. Trimming removed 0 bases from V and 4 bases from J; junction bases left unmatched: 6. This CDR3 spans 15 amino acids. Germline V lookup: CDR1 SGHRS, CDR2 YFSETQ. In nucleotides, the CDR3 is TGCGCCAGCAGCTTGGCGACAGGGAGAGTCACTGAAGCTTTCTTT. Encoded protein: CASSLATGRVTEAFF. Looking up the rest from reference TRBV5-1 and TRBJ1-1 gives the full variable domain: KAGVTQTPRYLIKTRGQQVTLSCSPISGHRSVSWYQQTPGQGLQFLFEYFSETQRNKGNFPGRFSGRQFSNSRSEMNVSTLELGDSALYLCASSLATGRVTEAFFGQGTRLTVV.